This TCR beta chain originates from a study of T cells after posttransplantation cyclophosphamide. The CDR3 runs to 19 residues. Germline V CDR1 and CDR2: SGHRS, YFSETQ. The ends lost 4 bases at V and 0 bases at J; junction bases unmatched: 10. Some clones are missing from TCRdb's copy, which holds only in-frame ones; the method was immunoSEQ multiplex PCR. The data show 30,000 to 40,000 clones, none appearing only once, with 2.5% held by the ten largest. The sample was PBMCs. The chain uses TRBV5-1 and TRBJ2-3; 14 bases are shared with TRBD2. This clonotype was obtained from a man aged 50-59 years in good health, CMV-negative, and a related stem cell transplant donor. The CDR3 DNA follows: TGCGCCAGCAGCCCCCGCGGACTAGCGGGGGGCCCTAGCACAGATACGCAGTATTTT. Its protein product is CASSPRGLAGGPSTDTQYF. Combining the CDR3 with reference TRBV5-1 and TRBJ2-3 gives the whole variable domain KAGVTQTPRYLIKTRGQQVTLSCSPISGHRSVSWYQQTPGQGLQFLFEYFSETQRNKGNFPGRFSGRQFSNSRSEMNVSTLELGDSALYLCASSPRGLAGGPSTDTQYFGPGTRLTVL.